The sequence of this T cell receptor beta chain was determined in a study of identical twins. Healthy Caucasians provided all donations. The CDR3 consists of 12 residues. Trimming removed 1 base from V and 8 bases from J, with 5 bases in between. Germline CDR1 and CDR2: LNHNV and YYDKDF (reference sequence). This clonotype was recorded many times. Its specificity is not known. TCRdb re-called the 5' RACE reads with MiXCR, one entry per CDR3 protein. The table records about 240,000 distinct CDR3 sequences, approximately 7.3% of them present only once. Study-level results: Invariant cells of the MAIT and iNKT types might have partly distorted the zero-insertion analyses. Memory repertoires showed no such pattern, whereas abundant cord blood beta clonotypes carried fewer insertions. Twin-shared out-of-frame alpha sequences showed excess low generation probability.

These records were also assigned to another study, of yellow fever vaccine responses in identical twins.

The sequenced sample consisted of CD8+ T cells sorted from blood. J is TRBJ2-2 and V is TRBV15; D is ambiguous. This TCR came from a young woman in good health. CDR3 loop: CATSRVSGELFF. The CDR3, as DNA: TGTGCCACCAGCAGAGTGTCTGGGGAGCTGTTTTTT.